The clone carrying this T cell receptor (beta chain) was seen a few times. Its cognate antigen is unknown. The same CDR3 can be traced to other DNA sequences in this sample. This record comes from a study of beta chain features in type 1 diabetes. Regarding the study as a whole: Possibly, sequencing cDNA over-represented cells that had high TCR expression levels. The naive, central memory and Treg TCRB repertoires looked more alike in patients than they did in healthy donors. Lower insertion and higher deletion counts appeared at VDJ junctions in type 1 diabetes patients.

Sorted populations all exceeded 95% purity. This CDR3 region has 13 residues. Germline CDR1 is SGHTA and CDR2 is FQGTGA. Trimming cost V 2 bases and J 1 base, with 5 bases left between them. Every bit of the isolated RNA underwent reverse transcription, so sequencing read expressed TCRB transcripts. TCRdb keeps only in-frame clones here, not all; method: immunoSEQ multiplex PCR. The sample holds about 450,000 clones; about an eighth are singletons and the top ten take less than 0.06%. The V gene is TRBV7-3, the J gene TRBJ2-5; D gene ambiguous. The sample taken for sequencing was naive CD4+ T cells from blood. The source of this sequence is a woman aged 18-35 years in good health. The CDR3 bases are TGTGCCAGCAGCTTAGTCGTCCAAGAGACCCAGTACTTC. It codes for CASSLVVQETQYF.